This entry lists 20 T cell receptor beta chains sequenced from one sample in a study of T cells in Graves' hyperthyroidism and ophthalmopathy. TCR beta CDR3 regions were amplified from RNA. The HTBI primer set served for first-round RT-PCR of the TCR CDR3. A single record per CDR3 protein comes from TCRdb applying MiXCR to the multiplex PCR reads. The top ten hold over 12% of the sample, which has about 400,000 distinct CDR3 sequences, 15% to 19% seen once. Sequenced sample: blood. Receptors were obtained from a woman younger than 30 with Graves' hyperthyroidism.

The J gene is TRBJ2-7, the V gene TRBV20-1, with 10 bases identical to TRBD1. From germline, CDR1 is DFQATT and CDR2 SNEGSKA (reference sequence). V gave up 1 base and J gave up 5 bases; unmatched junction bases: 8. The CDR3 covers 15 residues. In DNA form, the CDR3 reads TGCAGTGCTAGAGCCCTTCTGGGACAGGGGAACGAGCAGTACTTC. Translated, it gives CSARALLGQGNEQYF.

This clonotype was seen at least ten times. This CDR3 reads CASRYRDRIVNTGELFF. The DNA for the CDR3 is TGTGCCAGCCGGTATAGGGACAGGATTGTGAACACCGGGGAGCTGTTTTTT. This rearrangement joins TRBV12-3 or TRBV12-4 to TRBJ2-2, with 8 bases that match TRBD1. The CDR3 has 17 residues. Germline trimming cut 8 bases from V and 1 base from J; bases unmatched to any gene: 12.

The chain has TRBV24-1 and TRBJ1-2; weak D call: TRBD1 (5 bases). Trimming removed 7 bases from V and 6 bases from J, with 14 bases in between. The CDR3 contains 13 residues. CDR1 and CDR2 from the germline V gene are KGHDR and SFDVKD. CDR3 DNA: TGTGCCACCAGGATGAAAGGGGAGGATGGCTACACCTTC. Protein: CATRMKGEDGYTF.

The chain carries TRBV15 and TRBJ2-3; D call uncertain. Germline V gene sequence: CDR1 LNHNV, CDR2 YYDKDF (reference sequence). The germline V and J ends were trimmed by 8 bases and 4 bases, with 7 bases remaining between them. The CDR3 is 11 residues long. The CDR3 coding sequence is TGTGCCACCGCCGGCCCAGATACGCAGTATTTT. It translates to CATAGPDTQYF. The full variable domain, in which reference TRBV15 and TRBJ2-3 provide the parts outside the CDR3, is DAMVIQNPRYQVTQFGKPVTLSCSQTLNHNVMYWYQQKSSQAPKLLFHYYDKDFNNEADTPDNFQSRRPNTSFCFLDIRSPGLGDTAMYLCATAGPDTQYFGPGTRLTVL.

This clonotype was detected ten times or more. The chain couples TRBV3-1 to TRBJ1-5; D is ambiguous. Trimming stripped 1 base from V and 7 bases from J, with 8 bases between. The CDR3 consists of 13 residues. From germline, CDR1 is LGHDT and CDR2 YNNKEL (reference sequence). The CDR3 DNA reads TGTGCCAGCAGCCAAGGAAGCCTACAGCCCCAGCATTTT. It is translated as CASSQGSLQPQHF.

This clonotype was seen many times. The CDR3 loop is CATVFYVGSLMTQYF. DNA for the CDR3: TGTGCCACCGTGTTTTATGTAGGGAGTTTAATGACCCAGTACTTC. The chain couples TRBV28 to TRBJ2-5, with D perhaps TRBD2 (5 bases). Trimming removed 10 bases at V and 7 bases at J, with 25 bases between. CDR1 and CDR2 from the germline V gene are MDHEN and SYDVKM. CDR3 length equals 15 residues. The variable domain in full, with the rest retrieved from reference TRBV28 and TRBJ2-5, is DVKVTQSSRYLVKRTGEKVFLECVQDMDHENMFWYRQDPGLGLRLIYFSYDVKMKEKGDIPEGYSVSREKKERFSLILESASTNQTSMYLCATVFYVGSLMTQYFGPGTRLLVL.

Comment on this clonotype: This may come from a read error, since a much larger clone is one base off. The chain employs TRBV5-1 and TRBJ2-1, with 9 bases aligning to TRBD1. The DNA end is more similar to TRBJ2-7, so the J call may be wrong. The CDR3 is 13 amino acids. Looked up from germline, CDR1 is SGHRS and CDR2 is YFSETQ. CDR3 sequence (DNA): TGCGCCAGCAGCTCGGGACAGGGCAATGAGCAGTACTTC. Its protein is CASSSGQGNEQYF.

This clonotype was detected many times. The rearrangement uses TRBV3-1 and TRBJ1-5; no clear D gene. This CDR3 has 15 amino acids. The germline gives CDR1 LGHDT, CDR2 YNNKEL (reference sequence). The V and J ends lost 5 bases and 2 bases respectively, with 13 bases between them. CDR3 residues: CASSSGSGGNQPQHF. The DNA for the CDR3 is TGTGCCAGCAGCTCCGGATCCGGAGGCAATCAGCCCCAGCATTTT.

The chain couples TRBV19 to TRBJ2-1, with TRBD2 identical over 12 bases. Trimming took 3 bases from V and 7 from J; bases not matched to a gene: 4. The CDR3 runs 15 residues. CDR1 is LNHDA and CDR2 is SQIVND in the germline V gene (reference sequence). CDR3 in amino acids: CASSIRLAGANEQFF. The CDR3 bases are TGTGCCAGTAGTATCAGACTAGCGGGAGCAAATGAGCAGTTCTTC.

This clonotype came up many times. This rearrangement joins TRBV5-1 to TRBJ2-4, with D perhaps matching TRBD2 (7 bases). Germline V lookup: CDR1 SGHRS, CDR2 YFSETQ. The CDR3 is 15 residues long. V lost 6 bases, J lost 5 bases, and 18 bases lay in between. This CDR3 reads CASTPQGGAQNIQYF. Here the CDR3 DNA reads TGCGCCAGCACCCCGCAAGGGGGGGCTCAAAACATTCAGTACTTC.

The chain is built from TRBV10-3 and TRBJ1-4; no clear D gene. The V gene lost 8 bases and the J gene lost 7 bases, with 14 bases spanning the gap. The CDR3 covers 13 residues. Germline CDR1 reads ENHRY; CDR2 reads SYGVKD. CDR3 nucleotide sequence: TGTGCCATCGCCGGGAACTATGGTGAAAAACTGTTTTTT. The encoded protein is CAIAGNYGEKLFF.

This clonotype was detected a few times. This sequence joins TRBV3-1 and TRBJ2-4; TRBD1 or TRBD2 may be the D gene (5 bases each). Germline CDR1 is LGHDT and CDR2 is YNNKEL (reference sequence). The germline V and J ends were trimmed by 3 bases and 9 bases, with 18 bases remaining between them. This CDR3 is 15 amino acids long. The CDR3 protein is CASSHWDGASGIQYF. The CDR3 DNA sequence: TGTGCCAGCAGCCATTGGGACGGGGCGAGCGGCATTCAGTACTTC.

This clonotype was seen ten or more times. This rearrangement joins TRBV6-1 to TRBJ2-7; D unclear. CDR1 is MNHNS, CDR2 SASEGT, per germline. CDR3 length: 15 residues. V lost 1 base and J lost 0, with 10 bases in between. The CDR3 DNA is TGTGCCAGCAGTGAAGGTCGGCTGAGCTCCTACGAGCAGTACTTC. Protein product: CASSEGRLSSYEQYF.

This clonotype was counted a few times. The chain couples TRBV25-1 to TRBJ1-2; D gene unclear. Germline V CDR1 and CDR2: MGHDK, SYGVNS. The CDR3 contains 14 residues. Trimming took 0 bases from V and 2 from J, leaving 7 bases between them. CDR3 loop: CASSEYLGNYGYTF. The DNA for the CDR3 is TGTGCCAGCAGTGAATATTTGGGGAACTATGGCTACACCTTC.

This clonotype was seen ten or more times. The V and J genes are TRBV29-1 and TRBJ2-1, with 14 nucleotides matching TRBD2. Germline V gene lookup returns CDR1 SQVTM and CDR2 ANQGSEA. V lost 7 bases and J lost 4; bases outside the gene matches: 3. There are 14 residues in the CDR3. CDR3 loop: CSGRLAGGYNEQFF. CDR3 DNA: TGCAGCGGCAGACTAGCGGGGGGGTACAATGAGCAGTTCTTC.

There are a few counts of this clonotype. This chain uses TRBV20-1 with TRBJ1-2; D is unresolved. The CDR3 has 13 residues. The germline V and J ends were trimmed by 6 bases and 6 bases, with 17 bases remaining between them. Germline V gene sequence: CDR1 DFQATT, CDR2 SNEGSKA (reference sequence). CDR3 in amino acids: CSALVRILNGYTF. CDR3 nucleotide sequence: TGCAGTGCGCTCGTGAGGATCCTCAATGGCTACACCTTC.

This clonotype has at least ten counts. The chain links TRBV7-3 to TRBJ2-1; TRBD2 is a possible D gene (5 bases). The CDR3 is made up of 17 amino acids. Germline CDR1 is SGHTA and CDR2 is FQGTGA. Trimming cost V 4 bases and J 0 bases, with 16 bases left between them. CDR3 DNA: TGTGCCAGCAGCTCGAGTGGGAGCCGGGGCTCCTACAATGAGCAGTTCTTC. Encoded protein: CASSSSGSRGSYNEQFF.

The chain joins TRBV20-1 to TRBJ2-3; the D gene is possibly TRBD2 (6 bases). The germline V gene has CDR1 DFQATT and CDR2 SNEGSKA (reference sequence). This CDR3 is 13 amino acids long. As DNA, the CDR3 is TGCAGCCCCCGGGACTTAGACACAGATACGCAGTATTTT. This encodes CSPRDLDTDTQYF.

This clonotype has a count of ten or more. V usage is TRBV28 and J usage is TRBJ2-7, with 8 nucleotides matching TRBD1. Germline V CDR1 and CDR2: MDHEN, SYDVKM. The CDR3 length is 14 residues. The junction had 7 bases not matched to a gene; V was cut back by 6 bases and J by 3 bases. In nucleotides, the CDR3 is TGTGCCAGCAGCGGACAGGGAAGTGTCTACGAGCAGTACTTC. It translates to CASSGQGSVYEQYF.

This clonotype has ten or more counts. The chain combines TRBV7-8 with TRBJ1-5; D perhaps matches TRBD1 (6 bases). There are 15 residues in the CDR3. V dropped 1 base and J dropped 0 bases, with 7 bases sitting between them. Germline V gives CDR1 SGHVS, CDR2 FQNEAQ. The CDR3 here is CASSLGDISNQPQHF. Written as DNA, the CDR3 is TGTGCCAGCAGCTTAGGGGACATTAGCAATCAGCCCCAGCATTTT.